Presented here are 25 T cell receptor beta chains from one specimen sequenced in a study of post-analysis software for immune sequencing data. Findings of the study overall: Patients had higher frequencies than controls of four to six TRBV segments, including TRBV5-6, TRBV5-1 and TRBV20-1.

Antigens of these TCRs are unknown. Sequencing libraries made from TCR beta cDNA carried unique molecular identifiers. Each CDR3 protein is one row after TCRdb ran MiXCR on the PCR reads. In the table there are fewer than 700,000 distinct CDR3 sequences, 44% of which are singletons. Specimen: blood. The receptors were sampled from a girl aged 10 to 17 with multiple sclerosis.

The CDR3 loop is CASGPLSGVYEQYF. CDR3 DNA sequence: TGTGCCAGCGGCCCACTTAGCGGGGTTTACGAGCAGTACTTC. The rearrangement joins TRBV3-1 to TRBJ2-7; TRBD2 aligns across 8 bases. Per germline, CDR1 LGHDT and CDR2 YNNKEL (reference sequence). This CDR3 spans 14 amino acids. V lost 8 bases to trimming and J lost 4 bases; unmatched junction nucleotides: 10.

The rearrangement links TRBV6-5 to TRBJ1-1; D is perhaps TRBD1 (5 bases). CDR1 MNHEY and CDR2 SVGAGI come from the germline V gene. The CDR3 is made up of 13 amino acids. V was shortened by 2 bases and J by 7 bases, with 11 bases between the two germline ends. The CDR3 spells CASSYQTADEAFF. The CDR3 nucleotides are TGTGCCAGCAGTTACCAGACAGCTGATGAAGCTTTCTTT.

This chain uses TRBV27 with TRBJ2-7; D remains ambiguous. The CDR3 extends over 14 amino acids. V lost 5 bases to trimming and J lost 4 bases, with 15 bases between them. Germline-derived CDR1 and CDR2 are MNHEY and SMNVEV (reference sequence). The CDR3 reads CASSQLDGRYEQYF. The CDR3 DNA is TGTGCCAGCAGTCAATTGGACGGCCGATACGAGCAGTACTTC.

This clonotype turned up a few times. CDR3 in amino acids: CSARMTSGVYNEQFF. CDR3 bases: TGCAGTGCTAGGATGACTAGCGGGGTATACAATGAGCAGTTCTTC. V usage is TRBV20-1 and J usage is TRBJ2-1; 11 nucleotides match TRBD2. The V gene end was trimmed by 3 bases and the J gene end by 4 bases; junction bases not matched to a gene: 5. CDR1 DFQATT and CDR2 SNEGSKA come from the germline V gene (reference sequence). The CDR3 is 15 amino acids.

This chain connects TRBV5-5 to TRBJ1-2; tentatively, D is TRBD1 (5 bases). Trimming took 4 bases from V and 3 from J, leaving 22 bases between them. The CDR3 spans 17 residues. Germline V gene lookup returns CDR1 SGHKS and CDR2 YYEKEE (reference sequence). For the CDR3, the DNA is TGTGCCAGCAGCGCTACCCCGAGGGACTTCCCCGACTATGGCTACACCTTC. It encodes CASSATPRDFPDYGYTF.

This clonotype turned up a few times. The CDR3 region has the DNA TGTGCCAGCAGTGATCTAGCGGGAGGAGTCCAAGAGACCCAGTACTTC. This gives the protein CASSDLAGGVQETQYF. The chain carries TRBV6-1 and TRBJ2-5; 11 nucleotides agree with TRBD2. The CDR3 extends over 16 amino acids. The V gene's germline CDR1 is MNHNS and CDR2 SASEGT. The V and J ends lost 3 bases and 1 base, in that order; junction bases with no gene match: 4.

The table lists this clonotype with many counts. The junction shows a germline mismatch at one end, possibly a read error. This chain links TRBV7-9 with TRBJ2-3, with D unclear. The CDR3 covers 11 residues. From germline, CDR1 is SEHNR and CDR2 FQNEAQ (reference sequence). Here the CDR3 reads CASSLDDTQYF. CDR3 nucleotide sequence: TGTGCCAGCAGTTTAGATGATACGCAGTATTTT.

The chain combines TRBV20-1 with TRBJ2-3; TRBD1 matches at 11 bases. The V and J ends lost 1 base and 3 bases, in that order; junction bases with no gene match: 3. CDR3 length: 15 amino acids. CDR1 and CDR2 from the germline V gene are DFQATT and SNEGSKA (reference sequence). Here the CDR3 DNA reads TGCAGTGCTAGAGGCCGGGACAGGGGGACAGATACGCAGTATTTT. It codes for CSARGRDRGTDTQYF.

In its sample, this clonotype was seen a few times. This chain links TRBV4-1 with TRBJ2-1; no definite D call. This CDR3 region has 14 residues. V was clipped by 2 bases and J by 5 bases, with 10 bases between them. Per germline, CDR1 MGHRA and CDR2 YSYEKL. DNA of the CDR3: TGCGCCAGCAGCCAAATCCTTAGTCACAATGAGCAGTTCTTC. The encoded protein is CASSQILSHNEQFF.

This clonotype has only one observation. This chain connects TRBV11-2 to TRBJ1-1; 10 bases match TRBD1. CDR1 and CDR2 (germline): SGHAT, FQNNGV. The CDR3 runs to 12 residues. V dropped 3 bases and J dropped 11; count of bases not matched to a gene: 3. The CDR3 DNA is TGTGCCAGCAGCTTGCAGGGACAGGGGGCTTTCTTT. Translated: CASSLQGQGAFF.

The chain uses TRBV20-1 and TRBJ2-1; D perhaps matches TRBD2 (5 bases). CDR3 size: 11 residues. Trimming took off 3 bases at V and 10 bases at J, with 10 bases between the two ends. The germline V gene encodes CDR1 DFQATT and CDR2 SNEGSKA (reference sequence). The CDR3 here is CSASRGLEQFF. The CDR3, as DNA: TGCAGTGCTAGCAGAGGGCTCGAGCAGTTCTTC.

The genes are TRBV12-3 or TRBV12-4 and TRBJ1-4; D ambiguous. V dropped 1 base and J dropped 7 bases, with 10 bases sitting between them. CDR3 length: 14 amino acids. CDR3: CASSLGTLSEKLFF. The DNA for the CDR3 is TGTGCCAGCAGTTTAGGGACCCTCAGTGAAAAACTGTTTTTT.

The chain employs TRBV5-5 and TRBJ1-2; D unresolved. V was pared by 0 bases and J by 1 base, with 7 bases between. Germline-derived CDR1 and CDR2 are SGHKS and YYEKEE (reference sequence). The CDR3 is 14 residues long. The CDR3 loop reads CASSLAEINYGYTF. CDR3 DNA: TGTGCCAGCAGCTTGGCCGAGATTAACTATGGCTACACCTTC. Looking up the rest from reference TRBV5-5 and TRBJ1-2 gives the full variable domain: DAGVTQSPTHLIKTRGQQVTLRCSPISGHKSVSWYQQVLGQGPQFIFQYYEKEERGRGNFPDRFSARQFPNYSSELNVNALLLGDSALYLCASSLAEINYGYTFGSGTRLTVV.

Written as DNA, the CDR3 is TGCGCCAGCAGCCAGGCTGGGGGGGGGAGGGGCACAGATACGCAGTATTTT. Translation gives CASSQAGGGRGTDTQYF. The chain employs TRBV4-1 and TRBJ2-3, with 7 bases aligning to TRBD2. This CDR3 is built from 17 residues. CDR1 is MGHRA and CDR2 is YSYEKL in the germline V gene. The J segment lost 1 base and the V segment lost 3 bases, leaving 10 bases of the junction unmatched.

Concerning this clonotype: This is likely an artifact of a read error, given a far larger clone one base away. V is TRBV5-1 and J is TRBJ2-5; D is ambiguous. The J call may be faulty, since TRBJ2-7 better matches the DNA end. Germline V gene lookup returns CDR1 SGHRS and CDR2 YFSETQ. The CDR3 length is 12 residues. CDR3 nucleotide sequence: TGCGCCAGCAGCTTGGACTGCTACGAGCAGTACTTC. This encodes CASSLDCYEQYF.

The V and J genes are TRBV3-1 and TRBJ2-2, with 8 positions matching TRBD2. CDR3 size: 16 residues. CDR1 and CDR2 (germline): LGHDT, YNNKEL (reference sequence). J was trimmed by 1 base and V by 1 base; bases with no gene match: 2. The DNA of the CDR3 is TGTGCCAGCAGCCAAGGCAGCGGGAGGAACACCGGGGAGCTGTTTTTT. Amino acid sequence: CASSQGSGRNTGELFF.

This clonotype came up once. This chain joins TRBV30 and TRBJ2-1, with a tentative D call TRBD2 (5 bases). Deletions cut 0 bases from V and 6 bases from J, with 21 bases between. CDR1 is GTSNPN, CDR2 SVGIG, per germline (reference sequence). The CDR3 has 17 residues. CDR3 amino acids: CAWSVERGLPPVNEQFF. The CDR3 bases are TGTGCCTGGAGTGTCGAACGGGGTCTTCCACCAGTCAATGAGCAGTTCTTC.

This clonotype was seen a few times. CDR3 in DNA: TGCAGTGCTAGTTTGTCTGACTGGATGGACAGGGAAAGTGAGACCCAGTACTTC. Protein product: CSASLSDWMDRESETQYF. The rearrangement links TRBV20-1 to TRBJ2-5; 8 bases are shared with TRBD1. The V segment lost 3 bases and the J segment 5 bases; nucleotides outside the gene matches: 20. This CDR3 comprises 18 residues. Germline V lookup: CDR1 DFQATT, CDR2 SNEGSKA (reference sequence).

The rearrangement joins TRBV5-6 to TRBJ2-7; 7 nucleotides align to TRBD1. The CDR3 spans 18 residues. V shed 4 bases, J shed 1 base, and the junction held 17 bases outside the gene matches. Germline V gene sequence: CDR1 SGHDT, CDR2 YYEEEE. The CDR3 loop is CASSRLIRQGDWSYEQYF. The DNA for the CDR3 is TGTGCCAGCAGCCGACTGATTCGACAGGGAGATTGGTCCTACGAGCAGTACTTC.

The V and J genes are TRBV20-1 and TRBJ2-5, with D unresolved. The J call may not be correct, given that the DNA end is closer to TRBJ2-7. The CDR3 sequence is 14 residues long. Germline V gene data show CDR1 as DFQATT and CDR2 as SNEGSKA (reference sequence). CDR3 sequence (DNA): TGCAGTGCTAGAGATCGGGTAGTATCCTACGAGCAGTACTTC. Protein sequence: CSARDRVVSYEQYF.

J is TRBJ2-7 and V is TRBV5-1, with 9 bases aligning to TRBD1. This CDR3 is 15 amino acids long. With V trimmed by 1 base and J by 4 bases, 6 bases remained unmatched. Germline CDR1 and CDR2: SGHRS and YFSETQ. CDR3: CASSLRDRVVYEQYF. The CDR3 DNA is TGCGCCAGCAGCTTGCGGGACAGGGTCGTTTACGAGCAGTACTTC.

This chain joins TRBV7-8 and TRBJ1-1; D is undetermined. CDR3 size: 12 residues. In germline, CDR1 is SGHVS, CDR2 FQNEAQ. The V end was cut by 8 bases, the J end by 11 bases, with 18 bases between. The CDR3 bases are TGTGCCAGCGAAAAGACGGGGTCTGGGGCTTTCTTT. Translating it yields CASEKTGSGAFF.

The chain uses TRBV20-1 and TRBJ2-3; 10 nucleotides line up with TRBD2. After removal of 3 bases from V and 5 bases from J, the junction contained 5 bases not matched to a gene. Germline CDR1 is DFQATT and CDR2 is SNEGSKA (reference sequence). The CDR3 contains 14 residues. CDR3 amino acids: CSARSGGARDTQYF. For the CDR3, the DNA is TGCAGTGCTAGGAGCGGGGGGGCCAGAGATACGCAGTATTTT.

The chain has TRBV29-1 and TRBJ1-2, with 7 bases matching TRBD1. The germline gives CDR1 SQVTM, CDR2 ANQGSEA. Trimming took 1 base from V and 8 from J; bases not matched to a gene: 7. This CDR3 is built from 13 residues. CDR3 amino acids: CSVEGQGIGGYTF. The CDR3 DNA is TGCAGCGTTGAAGGACAGGGAATTGGGGGCTACACCTTC.

The chain is built from TRBV5-5 and TRBJ2-3; the D is unclear. Trimming cost V 7 bases and J 1 base, with 16 bases left between them. The CDR3 sequence is 15 residues long. Germline assignment: CDR1 SGHKS and CDR2 YYEKEE (reference sequence). The CDR3 coding sequence is TGTGCCAGCTCACCGTTGTGGCACGGCACAGATACGCAGTATTTT. Amino acids: CASSPLWHGTDTQYF.